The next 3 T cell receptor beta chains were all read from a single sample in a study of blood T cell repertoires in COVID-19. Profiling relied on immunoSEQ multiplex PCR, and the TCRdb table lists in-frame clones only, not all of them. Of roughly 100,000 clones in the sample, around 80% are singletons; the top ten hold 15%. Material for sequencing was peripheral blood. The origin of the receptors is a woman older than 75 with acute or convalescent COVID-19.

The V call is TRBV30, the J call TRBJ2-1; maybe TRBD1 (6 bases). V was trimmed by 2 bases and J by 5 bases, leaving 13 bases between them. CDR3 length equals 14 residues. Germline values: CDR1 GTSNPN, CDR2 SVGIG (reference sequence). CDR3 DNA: TGTGCCTGGAGTATGCCAGGGGCCCACAATGAGCAGTTCTTC. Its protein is CAWSMPGAHNEQFF.

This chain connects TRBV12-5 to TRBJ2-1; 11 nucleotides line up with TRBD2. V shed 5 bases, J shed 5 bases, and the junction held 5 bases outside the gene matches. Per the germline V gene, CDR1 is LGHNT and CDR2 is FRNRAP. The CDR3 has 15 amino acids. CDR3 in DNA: TGTGCTAGTGGTCTCGGGACTAGCGGAAACAATGAGCAGTTCTTC. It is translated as CASGLGTSGNNEQFF.

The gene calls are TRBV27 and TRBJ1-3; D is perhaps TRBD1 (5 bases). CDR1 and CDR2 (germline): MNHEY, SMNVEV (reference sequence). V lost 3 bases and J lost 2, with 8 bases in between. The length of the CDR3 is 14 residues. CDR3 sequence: CASSLAGPGNTIYF. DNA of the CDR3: TGTGCCAGCAGTTTGGCAGGGCCTGGAAACACCATATATTTT.